The entry that follows covers one TCR beta chain sequence. Its antigen is currently unknown. This entry comes from a study of cytomegalovirus exposure and HLA in healthy donors. Study findings and constraints: In vitro checks showed that a few CMV-associated chains really do target CMV antigens.

It was with 60 Vbeta and 13 Jbeta primers that the PCR ran. Using immunoSEQ multiplex PCR, the repertoire was profiled, and TCRdb retains in-frame clones only, with some absent. The data show fewer than 150,000 clones, with about 79% seen just once and about 2.5% held by the top ten. Healthy bone marrow donors made up the donors. With 3 bases removed from V and 4 bases from J, the gap between germline ends came to 12 bases. The CDR3 consists of 14 residues. Germline lookup yields CDR1 SNHLY and CDR2 FYNNEI. The sample was PBMCs. The chain links TRBV2 to TRBJ1-2; TRBD1 is a possible D gene (5 bases). This TCR derives from a male donor in good health and CMV-seronegative. DNA for the CDR3: TGTGCCAGCAGTGACCGGGACTATGGCTATGGCTACACCTTC. This encodes CASSDRDYGYGYTF.